Below are 24 T cell receptor beta chains sequenced from a single sample in a study of blood T cell repertoires in COVID-19. TCRdb's copy holds only in-frame clones and misses some; the assay was immunoSEQ multiplex PCR. The sample has 400,000 to 450,000 clones; around 86% are singletons. Sequenced input: peripheral blood. These receptor sequences come from a woman aged 25 to 39 with active or convalescent COVID-19.

The table lists this clone with a count of one. An end of the junction does not agree with germline; a read error may underlie this. In the same sample, other DNA sequences code for this CDR3. The J gene is TRBJ1-1, the V gene TRBV4-1; D is possibly TRBD1 (6 bases). CDR1 is MGHRA and CDR2 is YSYEKL in the germline V gene. The CDR3 has 16 amino acids. The CDR3 DNA reads as TGCGCCAGTAGCCACAACCAATACAGGGAGAACACTGAAGCTTTCTTT. Encoded protein: CASSHNQYRENTEAFF.

The table lists this clone with a count of one. The rearrangement uses TRBV18 and TRBJ1-1; D unclear. Germline V CDR1 and CDR2: KGHSH, LQKENI. V lost 1 base to trimming and J lost 5 bases, with 11 bases between them. The CDR3 runs 14 residues. Here the CDR3 DNA reads TGTGCCAGCTCACCACTAGACAAGGCAACTGAAGCTTTCTTT. It codes for CASSPLDKATEAFF.

The chain employs TRBV10-2 and TRBJ2-7, with 8 bases lining up with TRBD2. V gave up 4 bases and J gave up 0 bases; unmatched junction bases: 2. CDR3 length equals 14 residues. The germline V gene has CDR1 WSHSY and CDR2 SAAADI. This CDR3 is CASSGTSSSYEQYF. Here the CDR3 DNA reads TGCGCCAGCAGTGGGACTAGCAGCTCCTACGAGCAGTACTTC.

The chain has TRBV20-1 and TRBJ1-2; 9 nucleotides match TRBD1. The trim removed 4 bases at V and 13 bases at J, leaving 4 bases unmatched. Germline loops: CDR1 DFQATT, CDR2 SNEGSKA (reference sequence). The CDR3 has 10 amino acids. The CDR3 protein is CSATGTGTTF. CDR3 nucleotide sequence: TGCAGTGCTACCGGGACAGGGACCACCTTC.

The chain links TRBV29-1 to TRBJ1-5; D remains ambiguous. In germline, CDR1 is SQVTM, CDR2 ANQGSEA. Trimming left V 6 bases short and J 0 bases short, with 12 bases between. The CDR3 has 14 residues. CDR3 sequence reads: CSVRSENSNQPQHF. Written as DNA, the CDR3 is TGCAGCGTGAGGAGTGAGAATAGCAATCAGCCCCAGCATTTT.

This chain links TRBV7-8 with TRBJ1-2; D unresolved. Trimming cost V 1 base and J 8 bases, with 17 bases left between them. Per the germline V gene, CDR1 is SGHVS and CDR2 is FQNEAQ. CDR3 length: 15 amino acids. CDR3 residues: CASSLERLQEGGYTF. DNA of the CDR3: TGTGCCAGCAGCTTAGAGCGGCTCCAGGAAGGCGGCTACACCTTC.

The chain has TRBV4-1 and TRBJ2-5; D call uncertain. V lost 5 bases, J lost 5 bases, and 6 bases lay in between. This CDR3 region has 11 residues. Germline CDR1 MGHRA, CDR2 YSYEKL. CDR3 amino acids: CASSVEETQYF. The CDR3 DNA follows: TGCGCCAGCAGCGTGGAGGAGACCCAGTACTTC.

The chain is built from TRBV12-3 or TRBV12-4 and TRBJ1-2; D gene unclear. The CDR3 length is 12 residues. Trimming left V 6 bases short and J 1 base short, with 6 bases between. As DNA, the CDR3 is TGTGCCAGCAGGGAGGGTAACTATGGCTACACCTTC. It codes for CASREGNYGYTF.

J is TRBJ1-6 and V is TRBV10-2, with 9 nucleotides matching TRBD1. Per the germline V gene, CDR1 is WSHSY and CDR2 is SAAADI. The CDR3 totals 13 residues. V was clipped by 7 bases and J by 7 bases; unmatched bases: 2. CDR3 amino acids: CASIGQGNSPLHF. The CDR3 DNA sequence: TGCGCCAGCATTGGACAGGGGAATTCACCCCTCCACTTT.

The genes are TRBV5-6 and TRBJ1-1; D not certain. Trimming took off 1 base at V and 0 bases at J, with 7 bases between the two ends. CDR1 is SGHDT and CDR2 is YYEEEE in the germline V gene. The CDR3 length is 14 residues. The CDR3 region is CASSLQDMNTEAFF. In DNA, the CDR3 is TGTGCCAGCAGCTTGCAGGATATGAACACTGAAGCTTTCTTT. Full variable domain (remainder filled in from reference TRBV5-6 and TRBJ1-1): DAGVTQSPTHLIKTRGQQVTLRCSPKSGHDTVSWYQQALGQGPQFIFQYYEEEERQRGNFPDRFSGHQFPNYSSELNVNALLLGDSALYLCASSLQDMNTEAFFGQGTRLTVV.

The genes are TRBV19 and TRBJ2-6, with unresolved D. CDR3 length: 15 residues. The V and J ends lost 6 bases and 1 base respectively, with 10 bases between them. Germline lookup yields CDR1 LNHDA and CDR2 SQIVND (reference sequence). The CDR3 DNA reads as TGTGCCAGTAGGCCCCCTAGTTCTGGGGCCAACGTCCTGACTTTC. It yields the protein CASRPPSSGANVLTF. The entire variable domain, with the rest obtained from reference TRBV19 and TRBJ2-6, is as follows: DGGITQSPKYLFRKEGQNVTLSCEQNLNHDAMYWYRQDPGQGLRLIYYSQIVNDFQKGDIAEGYSVSREKKESFPLTVTSAQKNPTAFYLCASRPPSSGANVLTFGAGSRLTVL.

The rearrangement links TRBV11-2 to TRBJ2-1; 8 bases match TRBD2. V was pared by 5 bases and J by 2 bases, with 11 bases of the junction left unmatched. This CDR3 is 17 amino acids long. Germline CDR1 SGHAT, CDR2 FQNNGV. This CDR3 is CASSRRGGAGAYNEQFF. DNA of the CDR3: TGTGCCAGCAGCCGACGGGGTGGAGCGGGGGCCTACAATGAGCAGTTCTTC. Full variable domain (missing parts from reference TRBV11-2 and TRBJ2-1): EAGVAQSPRYKIIEKRQSVAFWCNPISGHATLYWYQQILGQGPKLLIQFQNNGVVDDSQLPKDRFSAERLKGVDSTLKIQPAKLEDSAVYLCASSRRGGAGAYNEQFFGPGTRLTVL.

J is TRBJ2-7 and V is TRBV19, with 9 nucleotides matching TRBD1. V lost 0 bases, J lost 2 bases, and 8 bases stayed unmatched. The CDR3 has 17 amino acids. Germline V lookup: CDR1 LNHDA, CDR2 SQIVND (reference sequence). The CDR3 reads CASSIDSRTGEPYEQYF. CDR3 DNA sequence: TGTGCCAGTAGTATAGATTCCAGGACAGGGGAACCCTACGAGCAGTACTTC. Filled out from reference TRBV19 and TRBJ2-7, the complete variable domain reads DGGITQSPKYLFRKEGQNVTLSCEQNLNHDAMYWYRQDPGQGLRLIYYSQIVNDFQKGDIAEGYSVSREKKESFPLTVTSAQKNPTAFYLCASSIDSRTGEPYEQYFGPGTRLTVT.

The chain combines TRBV10-3 with TRBJ2-1; 8 bases are a match to TRBD2. This CDR3 comprises 16 residues. The junction had 14 bases not matched to a gene; V was cut back by 8 bases and J by 5 bases. Looked up from germline, CDR1 is ENHRY and CDR2 is SYGVKD. CDR3 in amino acids: CAIGPGAGGPNNEQFF. For the CDR3, the DNA is TGTGCCATCGGCCCTGGGGCGGGAGGACCCAACAATGAGCAGTTCTTC.

The V and J genes are TRBV9 and TRBJ2-1; TRBD1 matches 8 bases. This CDR3 region has 15 residues. The junction had 8 bases not matched to a gene; V was cut back by 2 bases and J by 7 bases. Germline V CDR1 and CDR2: SGDLS, YYNGEE. Here the CDR3 reads CASSVRTGLGNEQFF. The CDR3 nucleotides read TGTGCCAGCAGCGTTCGGACAGGGCTAGGTAATGAGCAGTTCTTC.

This clone came up once. The chain recombines TRBV2 with TRBJ2-7; TRBD1 agrees at 10 bases. J was trimmed by 4 bases and V by 6 bases; bases with no gene match: 9. The germline gives CDR1 SNHLY, CDR2 FYNNEI. The CDR3 sequence is 15 residues long. The CDR3 region is CASRTHRDRGYEQYF. In nucleotides, the CDR3 is TGTGCCAGCAGGACTCACCGGGACAGGGGTTACGAGCAGTACTTC.

V gene TRBV2 combines with J gene TRBJ1-5, with 8 bases aligning to TRBD1. The CDR3 runs 14 residues. J lost 6 bases, V lost 6 bases, and 7 bases had no gene match. Germline CDR1 SNHLY, CDR2 FYNNEI. The CDR3 DNA sequence: TGTGCCAGCAGCGGACAGGGCTTTGGTCAGCCCCAGCATTTT. Its protein is CASSGQGFGQPQHF.

This clone was found once. The V call is TRBV11-3, the J call TRBJ2-2; 7 nucleotides match TRBD2. J was trimmed by 3 bases and V by 3 bases; bases with no gene match: 4. Germline V lookup: CDR1 SGHNT, CDR2 YENEEA. This CDR3 has 15 amino acids. The CDR3 reads CASSFRTRDTGELFF. The CDR3 DNA reads TGTGCCAGCAGCTTTCGGACTAGGGACACCGGGGAGCTGTTTTTT.

The V and J genes are TRBV25-1 and TRBJ2-1; 13 nucleotides align to TRBD2. Trimming took 3 bases from V and 8 from J; bases not matched to a gene: 7. The CDR3 length is 16 residues. From germline, CDR1 is MGHDK and CDR2 SYGVNS. The CDR3 region has the DNA TGTGCCAGCAGTGACAGCCAGACTAGCGGGGGGCATGAGCAGTTCTTC. Its protein product is CASSDSQTSGGHEQFF. Together with reference TRBV25-1 and TRBJ2-1, the CDR3 gives the full variable domain: EADIYQTPRYLVIGTGKKITLECSQTMGHDKMYWYQQDPGMELHLIHYSYGVNSTEKGDLSSESTVSRIRTEHFPLTLESARPSHTSQYLCASSDSQTSGGHEQFFGPGTRLTVL.

The rearrangement links TRBV11-2 to TRBJ2-1; 9 nucleotides match TRBD1. The germline gives CDR1 SGHAT, CDR2 FQNNGV. This CDR3 region has 17 residues. The junction had 9 bases not matched to a gene; V was cut back by 1 base and J by 5 bases. As DNA, the CDR3 is TGTGCCAGCAGCTTAGCAAAGTTAGGGGACAGGGACAATGAGCAGTTCTTC. Amino acids: CASSLAKLGDRDNEQFF.

This clone was observed a handful of times. The chain is built from TRBV2 and TRBJ1-6; 10 positions agree with TRBD1. This CDR3 region has 12 residues. CDR1 and CDR2 from the germline V gene are SNHLY and FYNNEI. Trimming took 3 bases from V and 14 from J; bases not matched to a gene: 1. The CDR3 protein is CASSEGQGSLHF. CDR3 coding DNA: TGTGCCAGCAGTGAGGGACAGGGGTCCCTCCACTTT.

The gene calls are TRBV6-5 and TRBJ2-4; D gene uncertain. The V and J ends lost 6 bases and 0 bases respectively, with 6 bases between them. Germline V gives CDR1 MNHEY, CDR2 SVGAGI. This CDR3 contains 13 residues. CDR3: CASRWLAKNIQYF. The DNA of the CDR3 is TGTGCCAGCAGGTGGCTAGCCAAAAACATTCAGTACTTC.

The rearrangement uses TRBV5-1 and TRBJ1-1; a weak D match, TRBD1 (5 bases). Trimming pared 4 bases from V and 7 bases from J, leaving 11 bases between. CDR1 SGHRS and CDR2 YFSETQ come from the germline V gene. The CDR3 covers 12 residues. DNA of the CDR3: TGCGCCAGCAGCCAGTCAGACAGTGAAGCTTTCTTT. Protein: CASSQSDSEAFF.

As to this clone: This CDR3 is also generated by other DNA sequences in the sample. The chain recombines TRBV6-5 with TRBJ1-1; TRBD1 aligns across 7 bases. The CDR3 is 14 amino acids. Germline V gene data show CDR1 as MNHEY and CDR2 as SVGAGI. The V segment lost 2 bases and the J segment 5 bases; nucleotides outside the gene matches: 5. The CDR3 spells CASSYRTGETEAFF. The CDR3, as DNA: TGTGCCAGCAGTTACCGTACAGGGGAGACTGAAGCTTTCTTT.